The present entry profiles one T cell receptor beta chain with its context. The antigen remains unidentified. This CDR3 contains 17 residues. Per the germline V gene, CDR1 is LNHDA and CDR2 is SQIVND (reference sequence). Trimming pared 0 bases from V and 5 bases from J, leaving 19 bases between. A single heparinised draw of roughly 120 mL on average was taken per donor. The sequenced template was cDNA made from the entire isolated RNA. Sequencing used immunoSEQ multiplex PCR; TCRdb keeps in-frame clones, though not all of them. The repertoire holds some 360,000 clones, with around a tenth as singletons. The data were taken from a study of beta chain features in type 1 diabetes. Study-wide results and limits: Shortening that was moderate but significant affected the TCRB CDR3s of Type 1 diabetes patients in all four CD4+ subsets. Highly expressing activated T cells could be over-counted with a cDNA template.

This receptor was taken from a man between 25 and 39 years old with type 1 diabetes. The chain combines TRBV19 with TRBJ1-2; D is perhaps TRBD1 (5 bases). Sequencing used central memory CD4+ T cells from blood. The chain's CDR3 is CASSIDGGRRGEYGYTF. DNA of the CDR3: TGTGCCAGTAGTATAGATGGGGGTCGACGGGGCGAATATGGCTACACCTTC.